These 14 T cell receptor beta chains were sequenced from one sample in a study of monozygotic twins with cystic fibrosis. TCRdb's table, derived via immunoSEQ multiplex PCR, lists solely in-frame clones and lacks some. The sample has around 15,000 clones, 75% to 90% seen once; the top ten hold 0.65% to 0.9%. The sequenced material came from blood. The source is a boy between 10 and 17 years old with cystic fibrosis.

Worth noting for this clone: Other DNA sequences from this sample encode an identical CDR3 as well. The chain employs TRBV7-9 and TRBJ2-7, with D unclear. Per the germline V gene, CDR1 is SEHNR and CDR2 is FQNEAQ (reference sequence). V was shortened by 1 base and J by 3 bases, with 4 bases between the two germline ends. This CDR3 is built from 12 residues. The CDR3 DNA is TGTGCCAGCAGCTTAGGCAGCTACGAGCAGTACTTC. This translates into CASSLGSYEQYF.

The V and J genes are TRBV30 and TRBJ1-6; D is uncertain. The germline V gene has CDR1 GTSNPN and CDR2 SVGIG (reference sequence). V was pared by 5 bases and J by 7 bases, with 18 bases between. This CDR3 spans 15 amino acids. DNA of the CDR3: TGTGCCTGGCAACCCGGAGGTAGTCTGAATTCACCCCTCCACTTT. This codes for CAWQPGGSLNSPLHF.

V usage is TRBV7-2 and J usage is TRBJ1-2, with 7 bases that match TRBD1. This CDR3 has 13 amino acids. Per germline, CDR1 SGHTA and CDR2 FQGNSA. The ends lost 4 bases at V and 10 bases at J; junction bases unmatched: 9. CDR3 sequence reads: CASSWPGGTDYTF. The CDR3 DNA sequence: TGTGCCAGCAGCTGGCCGGGAGGGACAGACTACACCTTC.

Worth noting for this clone: The same CDR3 is also encoded by other DNA sequences in this sample. The chain couples TRBV5-6 to TRBJ2-7, with TRBD1 as a possible D gene (5 bases). The V gene's germline CDR1 is SGHDT and CDR2 YYEEEE. This CDR3 comprises 15 residues. Trimming left V 4 bases short and J 5 bases short, with 19 bases between. The chain's CDR3 is CASSHTPAGPHEQYF. The CDR3 region has the DNA TGTGCCAGCAGCCATACTCCGGCAGGGCCTCACGAGCAGTACTTC.

The chain has TRBV2 and TRBJ1-3; unclear D gene. Trimming stripped 6 bases from V and 4 bases from J, with 10 bases between. This CDR3 comprises 13 residues. The V gene's germline CDR1 is SNHLY and CDR2 FYNNEI. Here the CDR3 DNA reads TGTGCCAGCAGGGAGACGGGGGGAAACACCATATATTTT. Translated: CASRETGGNTIYF. The full variable domain, in which reference TRBV2 and TRBJ1-3 provide the parts outside the CDR3, is EPEVTQTPSHQVTQMGQEVILRCVPISNHLYFYWYRQILGQKVEFLVSFYNNEISEKSEIFDDQFSVERPDGSNFTLKIRSTKLEDSAMYFCASRETGGNTIYFGEGSWLTVV.

The chain carries TRBV19 and TRBJ2-7, with D possibly TRBD2 on 6 matching bases. The CDR3 has 12 residues. The ends were cut back, 6 bases at V and 5 bases at J, with 11 bases in the middle. CDR1 and CDR2 (germline): LNHDA, SQIVND (reference sequence). This CDR3 is CASSGSLHEQYF. DNA for the CDR3: TGTGCCAGTAGCGGGAGCCTGCACGAGCAGTACTTC.

The rearrangement links TRBV7-6 to TRBJ2-1; D gene unclear. The germline V and J ends were trimmed by 5 bases and 3 bases, with 8 bases remaining between them. The CDR3 has 13 amino acids. Germline CDR1 reads SGHVS; CDR2 reads FNYEAQ. CDR3 loop: CASSGRNYNEQFF. The CDR3 DNA reads as TGTGCCAGCAGCGGGCGGAACTACAATGAGCAGTTCTTC.

This clone occurred once. The chain uses TRBV5-1 and TRBJ1-1, with 7 positions matching TRBD1. Germline loops: CDR1 SGHRS, CDR2 YFSETQ. The ends lost 4 bases at V and 0 bases at J; junction bases unmatched: 3. This CDR3 has 14 residues. The CDR3 loop reads CASSNQGVNTEAFF. Here the CDR3 DNA reads TGCGCCAGCAGCAACCAGGGGGTGAACACTGAAGCTTTCTTT.

The genes are TRBV11-3 and TRBJ2-1; 9 positions agree with TRBD2. Germline CDR1 is SGHNT and CDR2 is YENEEA. With V trimmed by 0 bases and J by 7 bases, 4 bases remained unmatched. This CDR3 is 15 amino acids long. CDR3 loop: CASSLEWREGNEQFF. CDR3 nucleotide sequence: TGTGCCAGCAGCTTAGAATGGCGGGAGGGGAATGAGCAGTTCTTC.

The chain combines TRBV28 with TRBJ1-4; possibly TRBD1 for D (5 bases). This CDR3 contains 14 residues. Trimming took off 4 bases at V and 8 bases at J, with 14 bases between the two ends. In germline, CDR1 is MDHEN, CDR2 SYDVKM. CDR3 sequence (DNA): TGTGCCAGCAGTTCGGGAGGGGTGGAAGAAAAACTGTTTTTT. Translated: CASSSGGVEEKLFF.

The rearrangement links TRBV6-6 to TRBJ2-3; D possibly uses TRBD1 or TRBD2 (6 bases each). The V gene's germline CDR1 is MNHNY and CDR2 SVGAGI (reference sequence). V gave up 6 bases and J gave up 0 bases, with 16 bases separating them. The CDR3 extends over 16 amino acids. CDR3 nucleotide sequence: TGTGCCAGCAGAGACTCGGGGGCCCCTAGCACAGATACGCAGTATTTT. It is translated as CASRDSGAPSTDTQYF.

This clone has only one observation. The CDR3 spells CASSLGRAGAGRSQETQYF. In DNA, the CDR3 is TGCGCCAGCAGCTTGGGAAGGGCAGGGGCTGGGCGGTCCCAAGAGACCCAGTACTTC. The chain couples TRBV5-1 to TRBJ2-5; D perhaps matches TRBD1 (6 bases). The V end lost 0 bases, the J end lost 1 base, and 22 bases lay between the germline ends. Germline lookup yields CDR1 SGHRS and CDR2 YFSETQ. This CDR3 comprises 19 residues.

The genes are TRBV10-3 and TRBJ1-2; TRBD1 is a possible D gene (6 bases). The V end was cut by 4 bases, the J end by 6 bases, with 15 bases between. This CDR3 comprises 14 residues. Germline values: CDR1 ENHRY, CDR2 SYGVKD. CDR3 DNA: TGTGCCATCAGTGGAGGGACCGGGACAAATGGCTACACCTTC. It is translated as CAISGGTGTNGYTF.

This rearrangement joins TRBV5-8 to TRBJ2-3; TRBD2 agrees at 7 bases. Per germline, CDR1 SGHTS and CDR2 YDEGEE. This CDR3 spans 15 amino acids. The V segment lost 4 bases and the J segment 1 base; nucleotides outside the gene matches: 6. CDR3 sequence: CASSRLASRTDTQYF. CDR3 sequence (DNA): TGTGCCAGCAGCCGACTAGCATCCCGCACAGATACGCAGTATTTT.